The 2 T cell receptor beta chains below were found in one sample sequenced in a study of spatial heterogeneity in lung cancer. Via MiXCR, TCRdb re-called the 5' RACE reads, giving one row per CDR3 protein. The sample records about 120,000 distinct CDR3 sequences, 12% being singletons. Indicated time point: blood at routine non-recurrence follow-up after resection. The sequenced material consisted of unsorted whole RNA from tumor, nontumor lung or frozen PBMC. The specimen comprised PBMCs, sampled at follow-up. The receptors come from a male donor with early-stage non-small cell lung cancer.

In its sample, this clonotype was seen many times. The chain links TRBV5-1 to TRBJ1-1; D unresolved. The CDR3 sequence is 14 residues long. Trimming removed 4 bases from V and 6 bases from J, with 16 bases in between. The V gene's germline CDR1 is SGHRS and CDR2 YFSETQ. CDR3 protein: CASSPREGRAEAFF. DNA of the CDR3: TGCGCCAGCAGCCCACGCGAAGGGAGGGCTGAAGCTTTCTTT.

This chain links TRBV5-1 with TRBJ1-4, with 7 nucleotides matching TRBD1. The germline gives CDR1 SGHRS, CDR2 YFSETQ. The CDR3 consists of 16 residues. V was clipped by 3 bases and J by 3 bases; unmatched bases: 8. In DNA, the CDR3 is TGCGCCAGCAGCTCCAACCCCGACAGGGCTAATGAAAAACTGTTTTTT. Residues: CASSSNPDRANEKLFF.